Below, 5 T cell receptor beta chains from the same sample are listed, as sequenced in a study of somatic mutations in cytotoxic T cells in rheumatoid arthritis. TCRdb's copy holds only in-frame clones and misses some; the assay was immunoSEQ multiplex PCR. The data contain about 15,000 clones, about 77% of them singletons. The sequencing input was CD8+ T cells sorted from blood. The receptor source for this set is an adult with rheumatoid arthritis.

The chain combines TRBV10-3 with TRBJ1-2; the D gene is possibly TRBD1 (6 bases). The germline V gene has CDR1 ENHRY and CDR2 SYGVKD. Trimming removed 10 bases from V and 2 bases from J, with 14 bases in between. The CDR3 has 13 residues. The CDR3 nucleotides are TGTGCCACCGGACAGCCCGAAAACTATGGCTACACCTTC. Its translation: CATGQPENYGYTF.

This clone occurred a few times. V gene TRBV6-6 combines with J gene TRBJ1-4; perhaps TRBD1 as D (5 bases). Germline assignment: CDR1 MNHNY and CDR2 SVGAGI (reference sequence). Trimming pared 6 bases from V and 5 bases from J, leaving 16 bases between. This CDR3 comprises 15 residues. DNA for the CDR3: TGTGCCAGCAGCTCTCCTGGGGGTGACAATGAAAAACTGTTTTTT. Encoded protein: CASSSPGGDNEKLFF.

The V call is TRBV2, the J call TRBJ2-5; TRBD2 matches at 8 bases. The germline gives CDR1 SNHLY, CDR2 FYNNEI. V was pared by 1 base and J by 4 bases, with 5 bases of the junction left unmatched. CDR3 length equals 15 residues. The CDR3 nucleotides read TGTGCCAGCAGTGAAGGACGGGAGGGCCGAGAGACCCAGTACTTC. Translation gives CASSEGREGRETQYF.

This clone has more than one count but fewer than ten. The chain has TRBV2 and TRBJ2-3, with D perhaps matching TRBD2 (6 bases). The CDR3 spans 15 residues. Trimming took off 7 bases at V and 0 bases at J, with 14 bases between the two ends. In germline, CDR1 is SNHLY, CDR2 FYNNEI. The CDR3, as DNA: TGTGCCAGCACCCCGGGACTGACTAGCACAGATACGCAGTATTTT. Protein product: CASTPGLTSTDTQYF.

This chain joins TRBV6-5 and TRBJ2-7, with a weak D call TRBD2 (6 bases). The CDR3 is 14 amino acids. V was pared by 5 bases and J by 0 bases, with 11 bases between. Germline V CDR1 and CDR2: MNHEY, SVGAGI. The CDR3: CASSPVGGSYEQYF. The CDR3 bases are TGTGCCAGCAGTCCTGTCGGGGGCTCCTACGAGCAGTACTTC.